The TCR beta chain under discussion was sequenced for a study of human T cells and chemical hapten exposure. Study-level information: Skin of the upper inner arm, approximately 2 cm by approximately 2 cm, received 2% DPC for sensitization. Predominantly women, the patients had alopecia areata, totalis or universalis.

Sample time point: patch test 1, 2 weeks after DPC sensitization. The treatment was: therapeutic diphenylcyclopropenone sensitization with weekly scalp DPC. Unfractionated whole blood was the source from which total RNA was extracted. One entry per CDR3 protein results from TCRdb running MiXCR on the RACE reads. The sample shows about 360,000 distinct CDR3 sequences, around 7% of them seen only once. As regards this clonotype: Its antigen remains unidentified.

Whole-study results and caveats: Healthy individuals' immune responses may differ from those of donors, who had alopecia.

This TCR derives from a woman between 18 and 29 years old with alopecia areata. Some clones in this sample may be carry-over from other donors' samples. The sequencing used whole blood, collected in connection with sensitization to the hapten diphenylcyclopropenone (DPC).

The DNA of the CDR3 is TGTGCCAGCAGCAAAGATATCCGGACAGAACCCTCCTACGAGCAGTACTTC. It is translated as CASSKDIRTEPSYEQYF. This chain links TRBV6-2 or TRBV6-3 with TRBJ2-7; weak D call: TRBD1 (6 bases). The CDR3 covers 17 residues. V lost 6 bases, J lost 0 bases, and 21 bases lay in between. Germline V CDR1 and CDR2: MNHEY, SVGEGT.